These 28 T cell receptor beta chains were sequenced from one sample in a study of blood T cell repertoires in COVID-19. Repertoires were generated with immunoSEQ multiplex PCR, while TCRdb's copy carries only in-frame clones and drops some. The profile shows 150,000 to 200,000 clones, 65% to 85% of them singletons. The source material was peripheral blood. These receptor sequences come from a woman younger than 45 with acute or convalescent COVID-19.

The chain employs TRBV29-1 and TRBJ2-3, with D perhaps matching TRBD1 (7 bases). The CDR3 spans 17 residues. Germline values: CDR1 SQVTM, CDR2 ANQGSEA. Trimming pared 4 bases from V and 2 bases from J, leaving 22 bases between. Here the CDR3 reads CSVGRGRGRTFTDTQYF. The CDR3 DNA reads as TGCAGCGTTGGTAGGGGGCGGGGACGAACCTTCACAGATACGCAGTATTTT.

This clone was detected once. The chain recombines TRBV28 with TRBJ1-2; tentatively, D is TRBD1 (5 bases). V was cut by 5 bases and J by 8 bases, with 15 bases left in between. Germline values: CDR1 MDHEN, CDR2 SYDVKM. This CDR3 contains 13 residues. The CDR3 nucleotides read TGTGCCAGCAGTATACTGACAGACCTAGGCTACACCTTC. This translates into CASSILTDLGYTF.

The rearrangement links TRBV7-2 to TRBJ2-1; 7 bases align to TRBD2. The V gene end was trimmed by 1 base and the J gene end by 8 bases; junction bases not matched to a gene: 11. This CDR3 is 16 amino acids long. Germline CDR1 reads SGHTA; CDR2 reads FQGNSA. CDR3 protein: CASSLVSSGKVYEQFF. CDR3 nucleotides: TGTGCCAGCAGCTTAGTTAGCAGCGGGAAGGTCTATGAGCAGTTCTTC.

The chain carries TRBV4-3 and TRBJ1-2; D is uncertain. This CDR3 has 12 amino acids. The ends were cut back, 1 base at V and 8 bases at J, with 8 bases in the middle. CDR1 and CDR2 from the germline V gene are LGHNA and YSLEER. The CDR3 loop reads CASSQAPGGYTF. The CDR3 coding sequence is TGCGCCAGCAGCCAAGCCCCCGGGGGCTACACCTTC.

This clone has a single count. V usage is TRBV27 and J usage is TRBJ2-7, with 7 bases identical to TRBD2. With 7 bases clipped from V and 6 bases from J, the junction kept 3 bases outside the gene matches. CDR3 length: 11 amino acids. Germline V gene lookup returns CDR1 MNHEY and CDR2 SMNVEV (reference sequence). For the CDR3, the DNA is TGTGCCAGCACGGGCGGGGGCGAGCAGTACTTC. Residues: CASTGGGEQYF.

The V call is TRBV30, the J call TRBJ1-1; 8 positions agree with TRBD1. Trimming cost V 3 bases and J 11 bases; bases outside gene matches: 17. The CDR3 length is 15 residues. The V gene's germline CDR1 is GTSNPN and CDR2 SVGIG (reference sequence). The CDR3 bases are TGTGCCTGGAGGCCCAGGACAGGGCTAGGAAAGGGCGCTTTCTTT. It yields the protein CAWRPRTGLGKGAFF.

This clone was seen only a few times. The chain uses TRBV3-1 (or the pseudogene TRBV3-2) and TRBJ2-1; TRBD1 might be the D (5 bases). CDR1 is LGHDT, CDR2 YNNKEL, per germline (reference sequence). The CDR3 is 16 amino acids. The germline V and J ends were trimmed by 4 bases and 6 bases, with 19 bases remaining between them. CDR3 nucleotides: TGTGCCAGCAGCCTACCGGATTCGACAGCTATCAATGAGCAGTTCTTC. Translation: CASSLPDSTAINEQFF.

V and J are TRBV6-5 and TRBJ1-2; 9 bases are shared with TRBD1. The J segment lost 6 bases and the V segment lost 2 bases, leaving 4 bases of the junction unmatched. Germline V CDR1 and CDR2: MNHEY, SVGAGI. There are 14 residues in the CDR3. CDR3 nucleotide sequence: TGTGCCAGCAGTTACCCCGGACAGGGGAATGGCTACACCTTC. Translating gives CASSYPGQGNGYTF.

There are a few counts of this clone. The chain combines TRBV7-2 with TRBJ2-7, with 9 bases fitting TRBD1. CDR1 and CDR2 from the germline V gene are SGHTA and FQGNSA. The CDR3 is 16 amino acids. Trimming cost V 1 base and J 3 bases; bases outside gene matches: 7. The CDR3 DNA reads TGTGCCAGCAGCTTAGTCGGGACAGGGAAACACTACGAGCAGTACTTC. Encoded protein: CASSLVGTGKHYEQYF.

The rearrangement joins TRBV5-1 to TRBJ2-3; 8 bases agree with TRBD2. This CDR3 has 16 residues. Unmatched junction bases numbered 4, after V lost 0 bases and J lost 1 base. The V gene's germline CDR1 is SGHRS and CDR2 YFSETQ. Written as DNA, the CDR3 is TGCGCCAGCAGCTTGGAGACTAGCGACGGCACAGATACGCAGTATTTT. It translates to CASSLETSDGTDTQYF.

This clone was counted once. The genes are TRBV5-1 and TRBJ2-1; TRBD2 matches 7 bases. V gave up 4 bases and J gave up 3 bases; unmatched junction bases: 7. Germline lookup yields CDR1 SGHRS and CDR2 YFSETQ. The CDR3 spans 15 residues. In DNA, the CDR3 is TGCGCCAGCAGCGAGCGGGAACACCTCTACAATGAGCAGTTCTTC. Translated, it gives CASSEREHLYNEQFF.

V gene TRBV7-2 combines with J gene TRBJ2-6, with D tentatively TRBD1 (6 bases). Germline values: CDR1 SGHTA, CDR2 FQGNSA. This CDR3 region has 17 residues. With 3 bases removed from V and 4 bases from J, the gap between germline ends came to 16 bases. The CDR3 sequence is CASSFRDKALGANVLTF. The DNA of the CDR3 is TGTGCCAGCAGCTTCCGGGACAAGGCCCTCGGGGCCAACGTCCTGACTTTC. The variable domain in full, with the rest retrieved from reference TRBV7-2 and TRBJ2-6, is GAGVSQSPSNKVTEKGKDVELRCDPISGHTALYWYRQSLGQGLEFLIYFQGNSAPDKSGLPSDRFSAERTGGSVSTLTIQRTQQEDSAVYLCASSFRDKALGANVLTFGAGSRLTVL.

This chain connects TRBV7-2 to TRBJ1-3; tentative D call: TRBD1 (6 bases). The V gene lost 5 bases and the J gene lost 0 bases, with 20 bases spanning the gap. Germline values: CDR1 SGHTA, CDR2 FQGNSA. The CDR3 covers 18 residues. The CDR3 nucleotides are TGTGCCAGCAGCGCAAGGGGGTTGGGGAGATACTCTGGAAACACCATATATTTT. Protein: CASSARGLGRYSGNTIYF.

This clone was counted between two and nine times. The genes are TRBV9 and TRBJ1-2; TRBD1 aligns across 8 bases. Germline V CDR1 and CDR2: SGDLS, YYNGEE. This CDR3 spans 15 amino acids. V lost 5 bases and J lost 4; bases outside the gene matches: 10. The CDR3 nucleotides are TGTGCCAGCAGGCCCGGACAGGGTACCGTCTATGGCTACACCTTC. This translates into CASRPGQGTVYGYTF.

The chain combines TRBV5-1 with TRBJ1-2; D may be TRBD1 (5 bases). The V gene lost 0 bases and the J gene lost 2 bases, with 11 bases spanning the gap. Germline V lookup: CDR1 SGHRS, CDR2 YFSETQ. CDR3 size: 15 residues. The CDR3, as DNA: TGCGCCAGCAGCTTGGGACTCAGGGCAAACTATGGCTACACCTTC. It codes for CASSLGLRANYGYTF.

In DNA, the CDR3 is TGTGCCAGCAGCGGGGACAGGATTGACGAGCAGTACTTC. It codes for CASSGDRIDEQYF. J is TRBJ2-7 and V is TRBV6-5; 8 bases match TRBD1. The V and J ends lost 6 bases and 5 bases, in that order; junction bases with no gene match: 6. Germline lookup yields CDR1 MNHEY and CDR2 SVGAGI. CDR3 length: 13 residues.

This clone came up once. The chain employs TRBV19 and TRBJ2-1, with 7 bases that match TRBD2. V shed 3 bases and J 8 bases; nucleotides not matched to a gene: 10. The CDR3 is 15 amino acids. Germline CDR1 reads LNHDA; CDR2 reads SQIVND (reference sequence). DNA of the CDR3: TGTGCCAGTAGTATCTTTGGCGGGAGTAGGTATGAGCAGTTCTTC. Its translation: CASSIFGGSRYEQFF.

This clone was detected only once. The V and J genes are TRBV7-2 and TRBJ2-1, with D perhaps matching TRBD2 (7 bases). Trimming shortened V by 11 bases and J by 3 bases, and 20 bases separated the two germline ends. Germline V CDR1 and CDR2: SGHTA, FQGNSA. The CDR3 is 15 amino acids. The CDR3 DNA is TGTGCCCTATCCCTGGGGGGGGCGATCTACAATGAGCAGTTCTTC. This translates into CALSLGGAIYNEQFF.

This sequence joins TRBV7-2 and TRBJ2-3; TRBD2 might be the D (6 bases). Germline V lookup: CDR1 SGHTA, CDR2 FQGNSA. The V and J ends lost 5 bases and 0 bases respectively, with 15 bases between them. The CDR3 is 16 amino acids. The CDR3 DNA reads as TGTGCCAGCAGCACCAGACTAGGGAAAAGCACAGATACGCAGTATTTT. Translated, it gives CASSTRLGKSTDTQYF.

CDR3 in DNA: TGCGCCAGCAGCCAAGACCCGGCCCCCGGGAGTGAAAAACTGTTTTTT. It codes for CASSQDPAPGSEKLFF. The chain employs TRBV4-3 and TRBJ1-4; D call uncertain. CDR1 and CDR2 (germline): LGHNA, YSLEER. The CDR3 runs to 16 residues. V lost 0 bases and J 7 bases, leaving 15 bases between the germline ends.

This chain connects TRBV10-3 to TRBJ2-5; D is perhaps TRBD1 (5 bases). The CDR3 contains 15 residues. Germline lookup yields CDR1 ENHRY and CDR2 SYGVKD. Trimming pared 3 bases from V and 5 bases from J, leaving 16 bases between. CDR3 sequence (DNA): TGTGCCATCAGTGAAGGTCGCAGGGATGGCGAGACCCAGTACTTC. Amino acids: CAISEGRRDGETQYF.

CDR3 DNA: TGTGCCAGCTCACCACGGGCGGGCGACTATGGCTACACCTTC. It yields the protein CASSPRAGDYGYTF. The chain couples TRBV18 to TRBJ1-2; D uncertain. Germline values: CDR1 KGHSH, CDR2 LQKENI. The CDR3 consists of 14 residues. The ends were cut back, 1 base at V and 3 bases at J, with 9 bases in the middle.

This rearrangement joins TRBV6-4 to TRBJ2-3; tentatively, D is TRBD1 (5 bases). The CDR3 sequence is 17 residues long. With 7 bases removed from V and 2 bases from J, the gap between germline ends came to 22 bases. CDR1 MRHNA and CDR2 SNTAGT come from the germline V gene. The CDR3 nucleotides read TGTGCCAGCACTACCGTCGAGACAGACTTTAACACAGATACGCAGTATTTT. This gives the protein CASTTVETDFNTDTQYF.

The J gene is TRBJ2-3, the V gene TRBV24-1; 9 bases are shared with TRBD2. Germline V gene sequence: CDR1 KGHDR, CDR2 SFDVKD. Trimming at V came to 4 bases and at J to 8 bases, leaving 9 bases not matched to a gene. The CDR3 length is 15 residues. In DNA, the CDR3 is TGTGCCACCAGTGAACGGACTAGCGTGGGGCCTACGCAGTATTTT. Translation: CATSERTSVGPTQYF.

J is TRBJ2-6 and V is TRBV2, with D perhaps matching TRBD1 (5 bases). CDR3 length: 19 amino acids. In germline, CDR1 is SNHLY, CDR2 FYNNEI. Trimming took 0 bases from V and 0 from J, leaving 15 bases between them. CDR3 sequence: CASSEAVPGQPSGANVLTF. CDR3 sequence (DNA): TGTGCCAGCAGTGAAGCGGTCCCAGGACAACCCTCTGGGGCCAACGTCCTGACTTTC.

The gene calls are TRBV10-3 and TRBJ1-2, with a weak D call TRBD1 (6 bases). In germline, CDR1 is ENHRY, CDR2 SYGVKD. The V end lost 4 bases, the J end lost 5 bases, and 11 bases lay between the germline ends. The CDR3 length is 13 residues. The CDR3, as DNA: TGTGCCATCAGTGGGACAGAAGGTTATGGCTACACCTTC. Amino acids: CAISGTEGYGYTF.

The chain carries TRBV29-1 and TRBJ1-1, with D maybe TRBD1 (5 bases). V was shortened by 6 bases and J by 5 bases, with 16 bases between the two germline ends. CDR3 length: 13 residues. CDR1 and CDR2 (germline): SQVTM, ANQGSEA. The CDR3 sequence is CSVGTVGGTEAFF. The CDR3, as DNA: TGCAGCGTCGGGACCGTTGGGGGGACTGAAGCTTTCTTT.

The rearrangement links TRBV10-1 to TRBJ1-5; D is unresolved. CDR1 is WNHNN and CDR2 is SYGVQD in the germline V gene (reference sequence). V lost 0 bases and J 5 bases, leaving 14 bases between the germline ends. The CDR3 totals 16 residues. In nucleotides, the CDR3 is TGCGCCAGCAGTGAGTCGGCCCGTGGTCGGGATCAGCCCCAGCATTTT. This gives the protein CASSESARGRDQPQHF.